This T cell receptor beta chain was identified in a study of T-cell reconstitution after alpha-beta-depleted transplantation in children. Unique molecular identifiers were used in preparing the TCRbeta library. TCRdb used MiXCR to reprocess the PCR reads, holding one entry per CDR3 protein. Here the sample spans 130,000 to 150,000 distinct CDR3 sequences, around 8.8% being singletons. Whole-study findings and limits: Recipient T cells and thymic progenitors that survived were the source of the high TCRbeta diversity seen at day 60 in some patients.

As concerns this clonotype: Its antigen is undetermined.

The germline gives CDR1 MGHRA, CDR2 YSYEKL. V was clipped by 1 base and J by 11 bases; unmatched bases: 10. This CDR3 contains 15 residues. This clonotype was obtained from a female patient aged 2-9 years who had a stem cell transplant for congenital amegakaryocytic thrombocytopenia, so the T cells may come from the graft donor. Material: PBMCs, mostly from graft donor cells, obtained 180 days after TCRalphabeta/CD19-depleted stem cell transplant. This chain joins TRBV4-1 and TRBJ1-1, with 10 bases matching TRBD1. The CDR3 spells CASSQGWTGGRLAFF. The CDR3 region has the DNA TGCGCCAGCAGCCAAGGGTGGACAGGGGGTAGGTTGGCTTTCTTT.